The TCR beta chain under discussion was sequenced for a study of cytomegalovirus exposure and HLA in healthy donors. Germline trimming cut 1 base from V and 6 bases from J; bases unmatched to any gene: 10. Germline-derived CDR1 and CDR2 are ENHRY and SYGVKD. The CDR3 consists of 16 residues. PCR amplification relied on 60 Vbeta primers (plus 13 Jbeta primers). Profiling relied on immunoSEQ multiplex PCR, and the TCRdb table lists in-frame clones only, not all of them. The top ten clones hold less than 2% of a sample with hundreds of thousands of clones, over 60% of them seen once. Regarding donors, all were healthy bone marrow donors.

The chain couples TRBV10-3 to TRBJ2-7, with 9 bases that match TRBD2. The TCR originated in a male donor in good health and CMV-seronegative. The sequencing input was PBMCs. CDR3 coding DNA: TGTGCCATCAGTGAGTTTTTGACTAGCGGCCTCCGCGAGCAGTACTTC. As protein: CAISEFLTSGLREQYF.